The 25 T cell receptor beta chains below come from one sample, sequenced in a study of beta chain features in type 1 diabetes. The sequenced template was cDNA made from the entire isolated RNA. Sequenced by immunoSEQ multiplex PCR; TCRdb stores in-frame clones only, minus some. The sample has more than 300,000 clones, over 9.5% seen once. Sequenced sample: naive CD4+ T cells from blood. These TCRs come from a man between 18 and 35 years old in good health.

This clone was seen more than once but under ten times. The V and J genes are TRBV28 and TRBJ2-7, with 7 bases matching TRBD1. The germline CDR1 and CDR2 sequences are MDHEN and SYDVKM. The CDR3 sequence is 16 residues long. J was trimmed by 0 bases and V by 5 bases; bases with no gene match: 10. Here the CDR3 reads CASSPYGTESSYEQYF. The DNA for the CDR3 is TGTGCCAGCAGTCCGTACGGGACAGAGAGCTCCTACGAGCAGTACTTC. The complete variable domain, with remaining parts taken from reference TRBV28 and TRBJ2-7, reads DVKVTQSSRYLVKRTGEKVFLECVQDMDHENMFWYRQDPGLGLRLIYFSYDVKMKEKGDIPEGYSVSREKKERFSLILESASTNQTSMYLCASSPYGTESSYEQYFGPGTRLTVT.

The chain employs TRBV7-9 and TRBJ2-5; 14 bases are shared with TRBD2. Germline values: CDR1 SEHNR, CDR2 FQNEAQ (reference sequence). This CDR3 contains 18 residues. The V and J ends lost 1 base and 0 bases, in that order; junction bases with no gene match: 4. This chain's CDR3 is CASSLEGLAGANQETQYF. The CDR3 DNA is TGTGCCAGCAGCTTAGAGGGACTAGCGGGGGCGAACCAAGAGACCCAGTACTTC.

The chain employs TRBV27 and TRBJ2-3; no definite D call. V was cut by 5 bases and J by 2 bases, with 14 bases left in between. The CDR3 is 15 residues long. CDR1 is MNHEY, CDR2 SMNVEV, per germline (reference sequence). The DNA of the CDR3 is TGTGCCAGCAGTCTCGGCGGCTGGAACACAGATACGCAGTATTTT. The encoded protein is CASSLGGWNTDTQYF.

The CDR3 spells CAWSQGLAGEEQYF. CDR3 coding DNA: TGTGCCTGGAGTCAGGGACTAGCGGGAGAAGAGCAGTACTTC. This chain uses TRBV30 with TRBJ2-7, with 14 bases fitting TRBD2. From germline, CDR1 is GTSNPN and CDR2 SVGIG (reference sequence). V shed 2 bases and J 7 bases; nucleotides not matched to a gene: 4. CDR3 size: 14 residues.

The V call is TRBV7-9, the J call TRBJ2-3, with D perhaps matching TRBD1 (6 bases). Germline V gene lookup returns CDR1 SEHNR and CDR2 FQNEAQ (reference sequence). There are 14 residues in the CDR3. The V gene lost 6 bases and the J gene lost 6 bases, with 16 bases spanning the gap. The CDR3 region has the DNA TGTGCCAGCAGTCGACGTGGGGGCCGGGATACGCAGTATTTT. Its protein is CASSRRGGRDTQYF.

This clone occurred a few times. J is TRBJ2-7 and V is TRBV5-1; tentative D call: TRBD1 (8 bases). V lost 2 bases, J lost 2 bases, and 11 bases lay in between. This CDR3 is 14 amino acids long. Germline loops: CDR1 SGHRS, CDR2 YFSETQ. CDR3 amino acids: CASSFTGGAYEQYF. In DNA, the CDR3 is TGCGCCAGCAGCTTCACAGGGGGGGCCTACGAGCAGTACTTC.

This clone was seen a handful of times. Other DNA sequences in the same sample also yield this CDR3. V usage is TRBV19 and J usage is TRBJ1-1; D remains unclear. V lost 5 bases and J 1 base, leaving 8 bases between the germline ends. Germline-derived CDR1 and CDR2 are LNHDA and SQIVND (reference sequence). This CDR3 spans 13 amino acids. The CDR3 DNA is TGTGCCAGTAGTGATCGACAGAACACTGAAGCTTTCTTT. It translates to CASSDRQNTEAFF.

The CDR3 DNA reads TGTGCCAGCAGCGTAGGACGTGGAGTTACTTACAATGAGCAGTTCTTC. This encodes CASSVGRGVTYNEQFF. V gene TRBV9 combines with J gene TRBJ2-1, with no clear D. Germline V CDR1 and CDR2: SGDLS, YYNGEE. Trimming took off 0 bases at V and 4 bases at J, with 14 bases between the two ends. This CDR3 has 16 residues.

This clone has at least ten counts. This chain uses TRBV7-9 with TRBJ1-1; no reliable D call. In germline, CDR1 is SEHNR, CDR2 FQNEAQ (reference sequence). V lost 8 bases, J lost 1 base, and 11 bases lay in between. The CDR3 is 13 amino acids. CDR3 sequence: CASSLRGNTEAFF. CDR3 coding DNA: TGTGCCAGCTCCTTGAGAGGGAACACTGAAGCTTTCTTT.

This clone appeared many times. The gene calls are TRBV2 and TRBJ2-1, with 9 bases matching TRBD2. J lost 10 bases, V lost 0 bases, and 4 bases had no gene match. The CDR3 runs 14 residues. Per the germline V gene, CDR1 is SNHLY and CDR2 is FYNNEI. This chain's CDR3 is CASSEARTSDEQFF. The CDR3 DNA is TGTGCCAGCAGTGAAGCGCGGACTAGCGACGAGCAGTTCTTC.

The CDR3 is CASSSLTGIGTEAFF. CDR3 DNA sequence: TGTGCCAGCAGCTCGCTTACGGGGATAGGGACTGAAGCTTTCTTT. The chain is built from TRBV7-8 and TRBJ1-1; D is uncertain. CDR1 is SGHVS, CDR2 FQNEAQ, per germline. The CDR3 length is 15 residues. The V and J ends lost 4 bases and 5 bases respectively, with 17 bases between them.

The chain is built from TRBV30 and TRBJ1-2; a possible D gene is TRBD1 (5 bases). CDR1 and CDR2 (germline): GTSNPN, SVGIG (reference sequence). The CDR3 totals 11 residues. V lost 1 base and J 7 bases, leaving 7 bases between the germline ends. CDR3 sequence (DNA): TGTGCCTGGAGTGCAGGGTCTGGCTACACCTTC. Protein sequence: CAWSAGSGYTF.

A remark on this clone: The same CDR3 arises from other DNA sequences in this sample as well. V and J are TRBV27 and TRBJ1-2, with D possibly TRBD1 on 6 matching bases. V dropped 6 bases and J dropped 2 bases, with 10 bases sitting between them. The CDR3 runs to 13 residues. Germline CDR1 is MNHEY and CDR2 is SMNVEV (reference sequence). CDR3 residues: CASRRTGNYGYTF. In nucleotides, the CDR3 is TGTGCCAGCAGGCGAACAGGGAACTATGGCTACACCTTC.

This clone was picked up a small number of times. V and J are TRBV6-1 and TRBJ2-7; 9 nucleotides match TRBD1. Germline values: CDR1 MNHNS, CDR2 SASEGT. With 6 bases clipped from V and 3 bases from J, the junction kept 9 bases outside the gene matches. This CDR3 region has 15 residues. The CDR3: CASRKGTGIFYEQYF. Here the CDR3 DNA reads TGTGCCAGCAGGAAGGGGACAGGGATCTTCTACGAGCAGTACTTC.

This clone was found once. The chain has TRBV9 and TRBJ1-2; tentatively, D is TRBD1 (6 bases). The CDR3 loop spans 16 amino acids. Germline CDR1 SGDLS, CDR2 YYNGEE. Trimming pared 0 bases from V and 2 bases from J, leaving 14 bases between. CDR3 protein: CASSVDLRGTNYGYTF. The CDR3 region has the DNA TGTGCCAGCAGCGTAGATCTGAGGGGGACAAACTATGGCTACACCTTC.

This clone was counted a few times. The chain is built from TRBV2 and TRBJ2-3; TRBD2 agrees at 7 bases. V was pared by 4 bases and J by 5 bases, with 9 bases of the junction left unmatched. Germline V gene data show CDR1 as SNHLY and CDR2 as FYNNEI. The length of the CDR3 is 15 residues. The CDR3 loop is CASSVFAGAIDTQYF. The CDR3 DNA is TGTGCCAGCAGTGTCTTTGCGGGAGCCATAGATACGCAGTATTTT.

This clone was seen a few times. The gene calls are TRBV28 and TRBJ1-5, with 7 nucleotides matching TRBD1. Germline V gene data show CDR1 as MDHEN and CDR2 as SYDVKM. This CDR3 is 15 amino acids long. V dropped 5 bases and J dropped 1; count of bases not matched to a gene: 5. CDR3 nucleotides: TGTGCCAGCAGTGTCCCAGGGGGGAGCAATCAGCCCCAGCATTTT. Its translation is CASSVPGGSNQPQHF.

The V and J genes are TRBV5-4 and TRBJ2-1; no reliable D call. Trimming cost V 4 bases and J 1 base, with 12 bases left between them. The germline V gene has CDR1 SGHNT and CDR2 YYREEE (reference sequence). This CDR3 is 15 amino acids long. The CDR3 bases are TGTGCCAGCAGCCCACCGGTAATATCCTACAATGAGCAGTTCTTC. This codes for CASSPPVISYNEQFF.

In its sample, this clone was seen a few times. This chain links TRBV30 with TRBJ1-3, with 11 bases matching TRBD1. V shed 3 bases, J shed 4 bases, and the junction held 5 bases outside the gene matches. This CDR3 is built from 15 residues. The germline gives CDR1 GTSNPN, CDR2 SVGIG (reference sequence). The CDR3: CAWRGTGGFGNTIYF. The CDR3 DNA follows: TGTGCCTGGAGGGGGACAGGGGGATTCGGAAACACCATATATTTT. Looking up the rest from reference TRBV30 and TRBJ1-3 gives the full variable domain: SQTIHQWPATLVQPVGSPLSLECTVEGTSNPNLYWYRQAAGRGLQLLFYSVGIGQISSEVPQNLSASRPQDRQFILSSKKLLLSDSGFYLCAWRGTGGFGNTIYFGEGSWLTVV.

This chain links TRBV15 with TRBJ2-3; D is unresolved. Germline lookup yields CDR1 LNHNV and CDR2 YYDKDF (reference sequence). This CDR3 comprises 16 residues. V was shortened by 0 bases and J by 6 bases, with 16 bases between the two germline ends. The CDR3 nucleotides are TGTGCCACCAGCAGAGATCCGAGGTCGGGTGGGGATACGCAGTATTTT. Protein product: CATSRDPRSGGDTQYF.

This clone showed up just a few times. This rearrangement joins TRBV28 to TRBJ2-7; the D is unclear. From germline, CDR1 is MDHEN and CDR2 SYDVKM. The CDR3 sequence is 12 residues long. Trimming took 7 bases from V and 2 from J, leaving 9 bases between them. The CDR3 protein is CASTSGPYEQYF. CDR3 DNA sequence: TGTGCCAGCACCAGTGGGCCCTACGAGCAGTACTTC.

This clone showed up just a few times. Within the sample, other DNA sequences also encode this same CDR3. This chain uses TRBV19 with TRBJ2-7; D may be TRBD1 (7 bases). Trimming pared 6 bases from V and 0 bases from J, leaving 12 bases between. CDR3 size: 14 residues. Germline V gene lookup returns CDR1 LNHDA and CDR2 SQIVND (reference sequence). CDR3 bases: TGTGCCAGTAGCCGTCAGGGGGGCTCCTACGAGCAGTACTTC. Encoded protein: CASSRQGGSYEQYF.

The chain employs TRBV25-1 and TRBJ2-1, with D perhaps matching TRBD2 (5 bases). Germline V gene lookup returns CDR1 MGHDK and CDR2 SYGVNS. V lost 3 bases and J 0 bases, leaving 12 bases between the germline ends. CDR3 length: 16 amino acids. The CDR3 protein is CASSDPTRGSYNEQFF. CDR3 sequence (DNA): TGTGCCAGCAGTGACCCTACTAGAGGCTCCTACAATGAGCAGTTCTTC.

V usage is TRBV30 and J usage is TRBJ1-2, with D unclear. CDR1 and CDR2 (germline): GTSNPN, SVGIG (reference sequence). CDR3 length equals 12 residues. V was shortened by 2 bases and J by 1 base, with 5 bases between the two germline ends. CDR3 amino acids: CAWSPINYGYTF. In DNA form, the CDR3 reads TGTGCCTGGAGTCCCATTAACTATGGCTACACCTTC.

The chain recombines TRBV29-1 with TRBJ1-2; 9 bases are shared with TRBD1. V shed 7 bases, J shed 5 bases, and the junction held 11 bases outside the gene matches. Per the germline V gene, CDR1 is SQVTM and CDR2 is ANQGSEA. The CDR3 sequence is 14 residues long. The DNA of the CDR3 is TGCAGCGGTCCTCCGACAGGGGGAGGGTATGGCTACACCTTC. Protein sequence: CSGPPTGGGYGYTF.